One sample yielded the 26 T cell receptor beta chains listed below, sequenced in a study of blood T cells in healthy people across ages. The second PCR ran about 7 to 12 cycles with a sample-barcoded 5' primer and J-beta primers. TCRdb reprocessed the 5' RACE reads via MiXCR and lists one record per CDR3 protein. The table has about 730,000 distinct CDR3 sequences, 35% to 45% seen once. Sequencing used blood. These receptors came from an older woman in good health.

This clonotype has only one observation. The chain is built from TRBV9 and TRBJ1-5; D ambiguous. Trimming removed 0 bases from V and 2 bases from J, with 9 bases in between. This CDR3 has 15 amino acids. Germline lookup yields CDR1 SGDLS and CDR2 YYNGEE. This CDR3 reads CASSVDPGGNQPQHF. The CDR3 region has the DNA TGTGCCAGCAGCGTAGACCCGGGTGGCAATCAGCCCCAGCATTTT.

This clonotype was counted a single time. The V gene is TRBV7-2, the J gene TRBJ1-6; TRBD1 agrees at 7 bases. Per germline, CDR1 SGHTA and CDR2 FQGNSA. The CDR3 has 16 residues. V shed 8 bases and J 5 bases; nucleotides not matched to a gene: 12. CDR3: CASGYLTGTDNSPLHF. CDR3 bases: TGTGCCAGCGGCTACTTAACCGGGACAGATAATTCACCCCTCCACTTT. Full variable domain (outside the CDR3, taken from reference TRBV7-2 and TRBJ1-6): GAGVSQSPSNKVTEKGKDVELRCDPISGHTALYWYRQSLGQGLEFLIYFQGNSAPDKSGLPSDRFSAERTGGSVSTLTIQRTQQEDSAVYLCASGYLTGTDNSPLHFGNGTRLTVT.

The V and J genes are TRBV12-3 or TRBV12-4 and TRBJ1-5; TRBD1 aligns across 8 bases. This CDR3 is built from 14 residues. Trimming cost V 8 bases and J 4 bases; bases outside gene matches: 7. The CDR3 DNA follows: TGTGCCAGCGGGGGGACAGGATGGAATCAGCCCCAGCATTTT. Encoded protein: CASGGTGWNQPQHF.

This clonotype was seen only once. This chain links TRBV12-3 or TRBV12-4 with TRBJ2-3, with D possibly being TRBD1 (6 bases). The CDR3 has 13 residues. The V end was cut by 5 bases, the J end by 5 bases, with 11 bases between. The CDR3 protein is CASSRMGQDTQYF. Here the CDR3 DNA reads TGTGCCAGCAGTAGAATGGGACAAGATACGCAGTATTTT.

This chain links TRBV5-4 with TRBJ2-2, with 8 positions matching TRBD1. This CDR3 comprises 17 residues. V was pared by 0 bases and J by 0 bases, with 4 bases of the junction left unmatched. The germline V gene encodes CDR1 SGHNT and CDR2 YYREEE (reference sequence). CDR3 coding DNA: TGTGCCAGCAGCTTGGATGGACAGGGAGCGAACACCGGGGAGCTGTTTTTT. It translates to CASSLDGQGANTGELFF. Looking up the rest from reference TRBV5-4 and TRBJ2-2 gives the full variable domain: ETGVTQSPTHLIKTRGQQVTLRCSSQSGHNTVSWYQQALGQGPQFIFQYYREEENGRGNFPPRFSGLQFPNYSSELNVNALELDDSALYLCASSLDGQGANTGELFFGEGSRLTVL.

This clonotype was found a few times. The rearrangement links TRBV15 to TRBJ1-5; possible D gene TRBD1, 5 bases. This CDR3 contains 16 residues. The germline V gene has CDR1 LNHNV and CDR2 YYDKDF (reference sequence). V lost 0 bases and J lost 0, with 9 bases in between. CDR3 nucleotide sequence: TGTGCCACCAGCAGAGATTGGGACCCTAGCAATCAGCCCCAGCATTTT. Translating gives CATSRDWDPSNQPQHF.

This clonotype appeared once. The chain employs TRBV15 and TRBJ2-1; no clear D gene. Germline lookup yields CDR1 LNHNV and CDR2 YYDKDF (reference sequence). The CDR3 spans 15 residues. V lost 0 bases, J lost 7 bases, and 13 bases lay in between. As DNA, the CDR3 is TGTGCCACCAGCAGAGATTTGGTAAGAGGTAATGAGCAGTTCTTC. Amino acids: CATSRDLVRGNEQFF.

This clonotype has more than one count but fewer than ten. The chain joins TRBV7-3 to TRBJ2-5; possibly TRBD1 for D (5 bases). The J call may be wrong; the DNA end is better matched by TRBJ2-7. There are 15 residues in the CDR3. Germline assignment: CDR1 SGHTA and CDR2 FQGTGA. This chain's CDR3 is CASSLGPTATYEQYF. CDR3 in DNA: TGTGCCAGCAGCTTAGGCCCGACAGCTACCTACGAGCAGTACTTC.

As for this clonotype: A much larger clone differs from this one at a single base, so this may be a read error. The V call is TRBV18, the J call TRBJ2-1; the D gene is possibly TRBD2 (5 bases). There are 14 residues in the CDR3. The germline V gene has CDR1 KGHSH and CDR2 LQKENI. Trimming took off 3 bases at V and 9 bases at J, with 15 bases between the two ends. The CDR3 region has the DNA TGTGCCAGCTCACCGGGGAGAGGACGGGCTGAGCAGTTCTTC. This translates into CASSPGRGRAEQFF.

J is TRBJ1-6 and V is TRBV20-1; unclear D gene. The CDR3 has 12 amino acids. Germline V CDR1 and CDR2: DFQATT, SNEGSKA (reference sequence). Here the CDR3 reads CGVVSGDSPLHF. Written as DNA, the CDR3 is TGCGGTGTCGTCTCAGGTGATTCACCCCTCCACTTT.

The sample holds a few counts of this clonotype. The V gene is TRBV18, the J gene TRBJ2-5; 11 nucleotides agree with TRBD1. This CDR3 has 15 residues. J lost 5 bases, V lost 2 bases, and 4 bases had no gene match. CDR1 and CDR2 (germline): KGHSH, LQKENI. As DNA, the CDR3 is TGTGCCAGCTCACCAGGACAGGGGGCTATGGAGACCCAGTACTTC. It specifies CASSPGQGAMETQYF.

The V and J genes are TRBV12-3 or TRBV12-4 and TRBJ2-3; a possible D gene is TRBD2 (7 bases). V was shortened by 3 bases and J by 3 bases, with 19 bases between the two germline ends. This CDR3 has 17 residues. The CDR3 region has the DNA TGTGCCAGCAGTTTTGGGGCAGACGGGGGGCCAACAGATACGCAGTATTTT. Translating it yields CASSFGADGGPTDTQYF.

V and J are TRBV6-2 or TRBV6-3 and TRBJ2-1, with 8 positions matching TRBD2. This CDR3 comprises 15 residues. The germline gives CDR1 MNHEY, CDR2 SVGEGT. V shed 6 bases and J 5 bases; nucleotides not matched to a gene: 9. The CDR3, as DNA: TGTGCCAGCAGAAGAAGCGGGAGCCCTAACAATGAGCAGTTCTTC. Translated: CASRRSGSPNNEQFF.

V is TRBV20-1 and J is TRBJ2-7, with 8 bases fitting TRBD1. The germline CDR1 and CDR2 sequences are DFQATT and SNEGSKA (reference sequence). CDR3 length: 14 residues. V trimming: 0 bases; J trimming: 2 bases; junction bases outside the gene matches: 3. In nucleotides, the CDR3 is TGCAGTGCTAGAGATTTACAGGGGGCCTACGAGCAGTACTTC. Residues: CSARDLQGAYEQYF.

The table lists this clonotype with a few counts. This chain's CDR3 is CASLGRLGINEKLFF. In DNA, the CDR3 is TGTGCCAGCCTTGGAAGGCTTGGGATTAATGAAAAACTGTTTTTT. The V and J genes are TRBV12-3 or TRBV12-4 and TRBJ1-4; D gene unclear. V lost 8 bases and J 4 bases, leaving 17 bases between the germline ends. The CDR3 is 15 amino acids.

The V gene is TRBV7-9, the J gene TRBJ1-2; the match to TRBD1 covers 7 bases. V was clipped by 7 bases and J by 11 bases; unmatched bases: 13. The CDR3 sequence is 13 residues long. CDR1 and CDR2 (germline): SEHNR, FQNEAQ (reference sequence). In DNA form, the CDR3 reads TGTGCCAGCACAGACAGGGTATCGACGGGGTACACCTTC. Translated: CASTDRVSTGYTF.

The chain combines TRBV11-2 with TRBJ1-2, with 8 bases matching TRBD1. The CDR3 consists of 16 residues. The germline V gene encodes CDR1 SGHAT and CDR2 FQNNGV. V gave up 5 bases and J gave up 13 bases; unmatched junction bases: 21. The CDR3 DNA reads as TGTGCCAGCAGCGGACTTCGCTCCAGGGGGCAGCTTATTTTCACCTTC. It is translated as CASSGLRSRGQLIFTF. The full variable domain, its missing parts supplied by reference TRBV11-2 and TRBJ1-2, is EAGVAQSPRYKIIEKRQSVAFWCNPISGHATLYWYQQILGQGPKLLIQFQNNGVVDDSQLPKDRFSAERLKGVDSTLKIQPAKLEDSAVYLCASSGLRSRGQLIFTFGSGTRLTVV.

In its sample, this clonotype was seen a few times. J is TRBJ2-7 and V is TRBV28; D possibly corresponds to TRBD1 (5 bases). CDR3 length: 14 residues. Germline V CDR1 and CDR2: MDHEN, SYDVKM. Trimming cost V 3 bases and J 2 bases, with 11 bases left between them. The CDR3 spells CASSFAMGPYEQYF. CDR3 nucleotide sequence: TGTGCCAGCAGTTTCGCCATGGGGCCCTACGAGCAGTACTTC. Using reference TRBV28 and TRBJ2-7 for the parts outside the CDR3, the full variable domain is DVKVTQSSRYLVKRTGEKVFLECVQDMDHENMFWYRQDPGLGLRLIYFSYDVKMKEKGDIPEGYSVSREKKERFSLILESASTNQTSMYLCASSFAMGPYEQYFGPGTRLTVT.

V usage is TRBV19 and J usage is TRBJ2-3, with 12 bases matching TRBD2. The V gene's germline CDR1 is LNHDA and CDR2 SQIVND (reference sequence). V lost 3 bases and J lost 7; bases outside the gene matches: 5. The CDR3 is made up of 15 amino acids. CDR3: CASSILAGGKYTQYF. The CDR3 coding sequence is TGTGCCAGTAGTATTCTAGCGGGGGGGAAGTATACGCAGTATTTT.

This clonotype occurred a few times. The gene calls are TRBV20-1 and TRBJ2-1; 12 nucleotides match TRBD2. The length of the CDR3 is 15 residues. With V trimmed by 6 bases and J by 5 bases, 8 bases remained unmatched. The germline V gene has CDR1 DFQATT and CDR2 SNEGSKA (reference sequence). CDR3 nucleotide sequence: TGCAGTGCATTATACCTAGCGGGGGGGAACAATGAGCAGTTCTTC. This codes for CSALYLAGGNNEQFF.

In the case of this clonotype: The germline gene is not matched at one end of the junction; a read error may be the cause. This rearrangement joins TRBV6-2 or TRBV6-3 to TRBJ1-5; D is perhaps TRBD1 (5 bases). Germline-derived CDR1 and CDR2 are MNHEY and SVGEGT. This CDR3 contains 14 residues. The CDR3 reads CASRRESGQGPQHF. DNA of the CDR3: TGTGCTAGCAGAAGGGAGTCAGGTCAGGGGCCCCAGCATTTT.

At least ten counts were recorded for this clonotype. The chain has TRBV27 and TRBJ2-5, with D possibly being TRBD1 (5 bases). Germline lookup yields CDR1 MNHEY and CDR2 SMNVEV (reference sequence). This CDR3 has 14 residues. V lost 6 bases, J lost 3 bases, and 14 bases lay in between. CDR3: CASRDWQGKETQYF. The CDR3 coding sequence is TGTGCCAGCAGAGACTGGCAGGGAAAAGAGACCCAGTACTTC.

The genes are TRBV2 and TRBJ2-3; D is uncertain. The V end was cut by 7 bases, the J end by 4 bases, with 9 bases between. CDR1 and CDR2 (germline): SNHLY, FYNNEI. The CDR3 has 12 amino acids. The CDR3 loop is CASTPQADTQYF. The CDR3, as DNA: TGTGCCAGCACTCCGCAAGCAGATACGCAGTATTTT.

Written as DNA, the CDR3 is TGTGCCAGCAGTGCCCAGGGTTTCAACTATGGCTACACCTTC. Its protein is CASSAQGFNYGYTF. The rearrangement joins TRBV7-9 to TRBJ1-2; D is possibly TRBD1 (5 bases). CDR1 SEHNR and CDR2 FQNEAQ come from the germline V gene (reference sequence). The CDR3 consists of 14 residues. The V and J ends lost 6 bases and 2 bases respectively, with 13 bases between them.

The chain has TRBV4-1 and TRBJ2-1, with D uncertain. Per germline, CDR1 MGHRA and CDR2 YSYEKL. V shed 0 bases and J shed 5 bases, with 11 bases lying between them. The CDR3 sequence is 15 residues long. CDR3 nucleotides: TGCGCCAGCAGCCAAGAAAGGCAGGCCCACAATGAGCAGTTCTTC. Its protein product is CASSQERQAHNEQFF.

The chain joins TRBV6-2 or TRBV6-3 to TRBJ2-1, with a possible D match to TRBD2 (6 bases). V was clipped by 4 bases and J by 9 bases, with 19 bases between them. The CDR3 is made up of 15 amino acids. CDR1 MNHEY and CDR2 SVGEGT come from the germline V gene. This CDR3 reads CASSFPPGARAEQFF. The CDR3 coding sequence is TGTGCCAGCAGTTTCCCACCGGGAGCGCGGGCTGAGCAGTTCTTC.